This TCR beta chain is drawn from a study of blood T cell repertoires in COVID-19. Clones were sequenced by immunoSEQ multiplex PCR, and TCRdb holds only the in-frame ones, with some missing. The repertoire holds some 380,000 clones, with about 87% as singletons. Germline V gene lookup returns CDR1 SGHRS and CDR2 YFSETQ. The V and J ends lost 7 bases and 3 bases, in that order; junction bases with no gene match: 15. This CDR3 comprises 17 residues. The material sequenced was PBMCs or T cells enriched from blood (not recorded which). The clonotype originates from a man aged 25 to 40 who had recovered from COVID-19. The V gene is TRBV5-1, the J gene TRBJ2-3; 9 positions agree with TRBD2. CDR3 sequence: CASLPGAGGFRTDTQYF. For the CDR3, the DNA is TGCGCCAGCCTCCCTGGGGCGGGGGGGTTTCGGACAGATACGCAGTATTTT.